This T cell receptor beta chain was captured in a study of spatial heterogeneity in lung cancer (dated by TCRdb to the late 2010s). Background for the entire study: Beta-chain transcripts were consistently detected in greater numbers than alpha-chain transcripts, which likely reflected higher beta-chain transcript abundance. In tumor regions, TCR transcript counts showed a strong correlation with a T cell transcriptional module score derived from matched bulk RNA-seq. In the raw uncorrected reads, each unique combination of TCR and UMI appeared on average more than ten times. In non-small cell lung cancer, the study made a quantitative comparison of TCR alpha and beta repertoires among multiple tumor regions, matched nontumor lung and blood. Nonsynonymous mutation counts, determined by whole-exome sequencing of tumor tissue, were related to TCR repertoire features. At surgery, some 220 tumor regions, around 64 matched nontumor lung samples and 56 PBMC samples were TCR-sequenced for both alpha and beta chains.

Receptor amplification or capture employed 5' RACE. The instrument was a NextSeq 500. The TCR library protocol attached a unique molecular identifier to each TCR cDNA molecule to allow correction of PCR and sequencing errors. Under the source paper's analysis protocol: TCR identification, UMI-based error correction and CDR3 extraction were all carried out with Decombinator tools. Expanded TCRs were defined as those above a frequency of 2 per 1,000, corresponding to the top 1% of the tumor frequency distribution. Expanded tumor TCRs statistically deemed absent (corrected P<0.05) from at least one tumor region were classed as regional, and all other expanded tumor TCRs were classed as ubiquitous. Each repertoire was subsampled 100 times to 5,000 TCRs, after which Renyi diversity was computed with the R vegan package. CDR3 similarity networks were built from amino acid triplet string-kernel similarity, with CDR3s being connected when pairwise similarity was above 0.82. Starting from the raw public reads, TCRdb applied fastp trimming at Q25, assembled clones with MiXCR and retained in-frame beta chains. Rows are combined by CDR3 protein, so each entry shows the most common genes and DNA. The V and J calls here are based on TCRdb, not the publication. The sample includes 2,800 or so distinct CDR3 sequences, with roughly 6.7% observed a single time. Roughly 10% of the sample belongs to the ten largest clones.

What this sample's time point label stands for: sample taken at primary tumor resection. Donors were approximately 72 patients with early-stage, untreated non-small cell lung cancer from the lung TRACERx cohort. TCR sequencing used whole RNA extracted from tumor and nontumor lung tissue, or from cryopreserved PBMC samples, without cell sorting. Only patients for whom sufficient RNA was available from at least two tumor regions were selected for TCR sequencing. Before selection, tumor and adjacent nontumor lung specimens were reviewed by a lung pathologist. V and J are trimmed by 5 bases and 2 bases, and the gene matches miss 2 bases of the junction. The CDR3 runs 13 amino acids, cysteine and phenylalanine included. The sequence is cut down to CDR3 DNA, 39 bases in frame from base 1. Reading the germline V gene gives CDR1 SGHAT and CDR2 FQNNGV. This clonotype is labeled medium-sized (0.01 to 0.1%). Its antigen is currently not known. Base qualities are missing; no much larger clone stands one base away. This beta chain was picked up by a library intended for alpha chains and is off target, so its count carries little meaning.

General findings and caveats noted by the study authors: TCR-seq was estimated to cover only approximately 6.4% of tumor T cells for alpha chains and around 13% for beta chains. Counts of ubiquitous and regional expanded TCRs were found to correlate with counts of ubiquitous and regional nonsynonymous mutations, respectively. Confirming at a functional level the hypothesis that regional TCRs recognize regional mutations was considered to require additional single-cell paired TCR alpha and beta sequencing. The number of expanded intratumoral alpha and beta TCRs correlated with the tumor nonsynonymous mutation count.

Sequenced material: lung tumor tissue, taken at surgery. Here the chain combines TRBV11-2 and TRBJ2-5; TRBD2 lines up with 7 middle nucleotides. This receptor was obtained from a male donor with early-stage non-small cell lung cancer. The DNA reads as follows: TGTGCCAGCAGCCGGACTAGGCAAGAGACCCAGTACTTC. Its translation is CASSRTRQETQYF.